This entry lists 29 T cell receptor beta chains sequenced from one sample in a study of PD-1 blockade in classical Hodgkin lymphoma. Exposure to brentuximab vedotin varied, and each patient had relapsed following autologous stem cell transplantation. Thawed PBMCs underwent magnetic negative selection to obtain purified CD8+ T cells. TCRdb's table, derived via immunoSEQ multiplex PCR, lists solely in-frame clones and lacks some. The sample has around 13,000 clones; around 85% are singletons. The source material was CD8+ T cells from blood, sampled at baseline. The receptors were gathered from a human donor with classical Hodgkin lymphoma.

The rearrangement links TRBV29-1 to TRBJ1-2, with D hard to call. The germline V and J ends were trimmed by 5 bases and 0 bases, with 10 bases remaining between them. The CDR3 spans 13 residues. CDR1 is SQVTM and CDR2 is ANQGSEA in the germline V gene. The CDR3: CSVHRESNYGYTF. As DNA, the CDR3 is TGCAGCGTTCACCGGGAATCTAACTATGGCTACACCTTC.

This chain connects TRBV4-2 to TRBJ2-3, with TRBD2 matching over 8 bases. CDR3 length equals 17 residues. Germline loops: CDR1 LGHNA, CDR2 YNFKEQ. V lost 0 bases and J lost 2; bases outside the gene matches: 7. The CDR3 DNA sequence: TGTGCCAGCAGCCAAGAGGGGAGCGGGGGCCTCACAGATACGCAGTATTTT. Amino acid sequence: CASSQEGSGGLTDTQYF.

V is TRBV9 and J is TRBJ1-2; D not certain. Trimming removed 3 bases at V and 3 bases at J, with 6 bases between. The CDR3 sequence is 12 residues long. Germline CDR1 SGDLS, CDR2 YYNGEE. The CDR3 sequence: CASSGDYYGYTF. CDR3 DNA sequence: TGTGCCAGCAGCGGTGATTACTATGGCTACACCTTC.

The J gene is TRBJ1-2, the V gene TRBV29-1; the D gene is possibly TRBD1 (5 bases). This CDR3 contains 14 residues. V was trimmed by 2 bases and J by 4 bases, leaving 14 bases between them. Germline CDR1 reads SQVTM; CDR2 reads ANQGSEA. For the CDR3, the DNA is TGCAGCGTTGAAAAGGCAGGGAGGATCTATGGCTACACCTTC. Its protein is CSVEKAGRIYGYTF.

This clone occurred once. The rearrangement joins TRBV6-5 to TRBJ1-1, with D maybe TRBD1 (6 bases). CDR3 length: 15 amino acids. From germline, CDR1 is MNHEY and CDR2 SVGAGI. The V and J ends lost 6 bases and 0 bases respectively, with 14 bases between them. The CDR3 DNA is TGTGCCAGCAGCAGCACAGGGTTCATGAACACTGAAGCTTTCTTT. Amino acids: CASSSTGFMNTEAFF.

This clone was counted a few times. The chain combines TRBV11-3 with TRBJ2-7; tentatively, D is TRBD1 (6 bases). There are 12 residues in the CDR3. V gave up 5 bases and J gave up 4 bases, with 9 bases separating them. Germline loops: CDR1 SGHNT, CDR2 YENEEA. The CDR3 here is CASSPQGYEQYF. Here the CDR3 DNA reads TGTGCCAGCAGCCCTCAGGGGTACGAGCAGTACTTC. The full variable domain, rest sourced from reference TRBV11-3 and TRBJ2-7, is EAGVVQSPRYKIIEKKQPVAFWCNPISGHNTLYWYLQNLGQGPELLIRYENEEAVDDSQLPKDRFSAERLKGVDSTLKIQPAELGDSAVYLCASSPQGYEQYFGPGTRLTVT.

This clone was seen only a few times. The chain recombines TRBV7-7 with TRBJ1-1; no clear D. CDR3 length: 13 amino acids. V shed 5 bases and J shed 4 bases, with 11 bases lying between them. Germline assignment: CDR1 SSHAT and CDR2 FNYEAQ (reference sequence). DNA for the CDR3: TGTGCCAGCAGCCCGCTTCTTACCACTGAAGCTTTCTTT. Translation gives CASSPLLTTEAFF.

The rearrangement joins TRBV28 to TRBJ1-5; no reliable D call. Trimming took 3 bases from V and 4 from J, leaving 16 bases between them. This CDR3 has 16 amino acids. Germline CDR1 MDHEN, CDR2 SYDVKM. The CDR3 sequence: CASSFPQSGKNQPQHF. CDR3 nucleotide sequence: TGTGCCAGCAGTTTCCCTCAGTCGGGGAAAAATCAGCCCCAGCATTTT. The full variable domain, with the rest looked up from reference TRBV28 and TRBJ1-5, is DVKVTQSSRYLVKRTGEKVFLECVQDMDHENMFWYRQDPGLGLRLIYFSYDVKMKEKGDIPEGYSVSREKKERFSLILESASTNQTSMYLCASSFPQSGKNQPQHFGDGTRLSIL.

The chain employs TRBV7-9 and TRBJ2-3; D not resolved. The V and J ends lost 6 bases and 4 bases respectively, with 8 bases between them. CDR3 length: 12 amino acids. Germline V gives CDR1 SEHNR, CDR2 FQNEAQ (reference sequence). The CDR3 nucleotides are TGTGCCAGCAGACATCCCCCAGATACGCAGTATTTT. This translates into CASRHPPDTQYF.

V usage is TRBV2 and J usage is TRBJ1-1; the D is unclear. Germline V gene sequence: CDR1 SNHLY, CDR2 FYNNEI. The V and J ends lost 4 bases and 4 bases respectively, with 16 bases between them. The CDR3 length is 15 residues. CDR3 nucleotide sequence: TGTGCCAGCAGTGTGTCCGATTTCGGTAGCACTGAAGCTTTCTTT. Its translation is CASSVSDFGSTEAFF.

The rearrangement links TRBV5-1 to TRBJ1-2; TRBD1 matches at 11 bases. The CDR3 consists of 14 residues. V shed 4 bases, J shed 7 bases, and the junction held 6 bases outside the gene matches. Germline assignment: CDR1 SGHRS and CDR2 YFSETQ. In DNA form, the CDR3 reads TGCGCCAGCAGCCTTGGACAGGGGGCTTTTGGCTACACCTTC. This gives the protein CASSLGQGAFGYTF.

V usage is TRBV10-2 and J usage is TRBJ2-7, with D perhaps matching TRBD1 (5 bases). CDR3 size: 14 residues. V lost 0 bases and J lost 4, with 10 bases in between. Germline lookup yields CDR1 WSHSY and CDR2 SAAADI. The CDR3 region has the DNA TGCGCCAGCAGTGAGTCTAACAGACAGTACGAGCAGTACTTC. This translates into CASSESNRQYEQYF.

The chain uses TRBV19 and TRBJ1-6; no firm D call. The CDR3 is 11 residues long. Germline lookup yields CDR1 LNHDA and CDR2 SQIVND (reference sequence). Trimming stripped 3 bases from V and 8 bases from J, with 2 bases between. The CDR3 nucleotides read TGTGCCAGTAGTATGGATTCACCCCTCCACTTT. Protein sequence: CASSMDSPLHF.

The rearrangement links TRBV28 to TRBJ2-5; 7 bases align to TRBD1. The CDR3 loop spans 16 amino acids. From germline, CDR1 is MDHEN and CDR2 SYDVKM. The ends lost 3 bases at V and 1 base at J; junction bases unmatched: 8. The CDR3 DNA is TGTGCCAGCAGTTTCAGACAGGGCTTATCCCAAGAGACCCAGTACTTC. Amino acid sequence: CASSFRQGLSQETQYF.

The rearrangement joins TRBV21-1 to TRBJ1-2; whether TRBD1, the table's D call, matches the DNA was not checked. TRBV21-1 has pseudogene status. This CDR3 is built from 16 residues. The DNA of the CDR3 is TGTGCCAGCAGCAAACGTCACAGGGGGGTTAGGTATGGCTACACCTTC. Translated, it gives CASSKRHRGVRYGYTF.

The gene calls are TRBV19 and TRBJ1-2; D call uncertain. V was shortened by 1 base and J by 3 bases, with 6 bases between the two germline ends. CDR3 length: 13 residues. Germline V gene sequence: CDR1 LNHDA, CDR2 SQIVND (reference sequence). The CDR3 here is CASSIGDYYGYTF. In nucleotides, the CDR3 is TGTGCCAGTAGTATAGGGGATTACTATGGCTACACCTTC.

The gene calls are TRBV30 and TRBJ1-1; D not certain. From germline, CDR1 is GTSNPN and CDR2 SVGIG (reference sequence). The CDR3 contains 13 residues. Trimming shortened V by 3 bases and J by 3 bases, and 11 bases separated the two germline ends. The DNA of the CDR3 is TGTGCCTGGAGAAAGGGTGACTACACTGAAGCTTTCTTT. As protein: CAWRKGDYTEAFF. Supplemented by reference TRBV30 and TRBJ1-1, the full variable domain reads SQTIHQWPATLVQPVGSPLSLECTVEGTSNPNLYWYRQAAGRGLQLLFYSVGIGQISSEVPQNLSASRPQDRQFILSSKKLLLSDSGFYLCAWRKGDYTEAFFGQGTRLTVV.

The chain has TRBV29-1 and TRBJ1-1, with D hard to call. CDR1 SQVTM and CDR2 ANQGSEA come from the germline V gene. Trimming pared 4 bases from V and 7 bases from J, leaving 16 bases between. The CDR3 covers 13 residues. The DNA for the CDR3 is TGCAGCGTTGGGAGCGTTAGTACCCATGAAGCTTTCTTT. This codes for CSVGSVSTHEAFF.

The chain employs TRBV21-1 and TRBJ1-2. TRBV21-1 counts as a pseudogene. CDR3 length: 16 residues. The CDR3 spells CASSPGRGAFSYGYTF. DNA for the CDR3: TGTGCCAGCAGCCCCGGCCGGGGGGCTTTCTCATATGGCTACACCTTC.

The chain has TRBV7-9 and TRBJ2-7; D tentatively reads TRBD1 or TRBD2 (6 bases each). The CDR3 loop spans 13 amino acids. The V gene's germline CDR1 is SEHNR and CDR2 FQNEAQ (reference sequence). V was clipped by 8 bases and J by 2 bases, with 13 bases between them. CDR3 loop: CASAAGGTYEQYF. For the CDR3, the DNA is TGTGCCAGCGCCGCCGGGGGCACCTACGAGCAGTACTTC.

CDR3 in amino acids: CASSWDRQANYGYTF. CDR3 nucleotides: TGTGCCAGCAGTTGGGACAGGCAAGCTAACTATGGCTACACCTTC. This sequence joins TRBV6-5 and TRBJ1-2, with 8 bases aligning to TRBD1. The CDR3 spans 15 residues. V trimming: 4 bases; J trimming: 0 bases; junction bases outside the gene matches: 4. Germline V gives CDR1 MNHEY, CDR2 SVGAGI.

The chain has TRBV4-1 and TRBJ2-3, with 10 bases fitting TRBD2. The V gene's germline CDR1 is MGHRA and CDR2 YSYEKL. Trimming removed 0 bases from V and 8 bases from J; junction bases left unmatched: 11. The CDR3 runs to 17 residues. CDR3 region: CASSQDQASGGRGTQYF. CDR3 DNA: TGCGCCAGCAGCCAAGATCAGGCTAGCGGGGGCCGTGGTACGCAGTATTTT.

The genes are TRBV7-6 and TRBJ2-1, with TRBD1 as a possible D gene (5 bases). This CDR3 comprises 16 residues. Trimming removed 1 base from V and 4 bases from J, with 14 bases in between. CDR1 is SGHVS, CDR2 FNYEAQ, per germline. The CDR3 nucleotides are TGTGCCAGCAGCTTAGATCCAGGGTTGGTGTACAATGAGCAGTTCTTC. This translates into CASSLDPGLVYNEQFF.

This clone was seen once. As DNA, the CDR3 is TGTGCCAGCAGCGTAGCGGGAGATACGCAGTATTTT. Translating it yields CASSVAGDTQYF. V gene TRBV9 combines with J gene TRBJ2-3; no clear D gene. The CDR3 runs to 12 residues. CDR1 and CDR2 from the germline V gene are SGDLS and YYNGEE. V lost 0 bases, J lost 5 bases, and 4 bases lay in between. The variable domain in full, with the rest retrieved from reference TRBV9 and TRBJ2-3, is DSGVTQTPKHLITATGQRVTLRCSPRSGDLSVYWYQQSLDQGLQFLIQYYNGEERAKGNILERFSAQQFPDLHSELNLSSLELGDSALYFCASSVAGDTQYFGPGTRLTVL.

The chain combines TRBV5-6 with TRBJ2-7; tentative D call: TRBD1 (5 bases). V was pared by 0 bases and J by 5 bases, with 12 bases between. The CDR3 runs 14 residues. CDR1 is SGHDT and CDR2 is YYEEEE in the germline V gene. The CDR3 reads CASSLGGGNNEQYF. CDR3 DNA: TGTGCCAGCAGCTTGGGGGGCGGCAACAACGAGCAGTACTTC.

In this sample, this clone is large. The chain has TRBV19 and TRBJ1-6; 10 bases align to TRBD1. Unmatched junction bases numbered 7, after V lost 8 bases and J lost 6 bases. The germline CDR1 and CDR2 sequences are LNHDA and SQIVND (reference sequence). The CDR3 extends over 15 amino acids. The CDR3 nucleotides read TGTGCCAGTTCTGAGACAGGGGGCATTAATTCACCCCTCCACTTT. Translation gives CASSETGGINSPLHF. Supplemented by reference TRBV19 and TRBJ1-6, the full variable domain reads DGGITQSPKYLFRKEGQNVTLSCEQNLNHDAMYWYRQDPGQGLRLIYYSQIVNDFQKGDIAEGYSVSREKKESFPLTVTSAQKNPTAFYLCASSETGGINSPLHFGNGTRLTVT.

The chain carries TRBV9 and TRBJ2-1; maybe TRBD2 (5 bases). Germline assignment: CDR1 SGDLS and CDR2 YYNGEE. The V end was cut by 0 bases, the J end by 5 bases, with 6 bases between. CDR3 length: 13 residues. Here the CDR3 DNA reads TGTGCCAGCAGCGTAGGAGGGAACAATGAGCAGTTCTTC. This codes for CASSVGGNNEQFF. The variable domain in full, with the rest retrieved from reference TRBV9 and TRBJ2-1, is DSGVTQTPKHLITATGQRVTLRCSPRSGDLSVYWYQQSLDQGLQFLIQYYNGEERAKGNILERFSAQQFPDLHSELNLSSLELGDSALYFCASSVGGNNEQFFGPGTRLTVL.

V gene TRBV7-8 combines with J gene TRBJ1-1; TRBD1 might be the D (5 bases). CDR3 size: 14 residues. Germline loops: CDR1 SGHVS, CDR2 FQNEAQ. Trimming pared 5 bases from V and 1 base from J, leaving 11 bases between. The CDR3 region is CASSLGRGNTEAFF. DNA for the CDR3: TGTGCCAGCAGCCTAGGGAGGGGGAACACTGAAGCTTTCTTT.

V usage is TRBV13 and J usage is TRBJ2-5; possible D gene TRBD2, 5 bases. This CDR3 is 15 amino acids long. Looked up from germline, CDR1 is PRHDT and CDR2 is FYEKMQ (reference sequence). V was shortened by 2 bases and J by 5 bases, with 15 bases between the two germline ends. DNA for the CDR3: TGTGCCAGCAGCTTATCAGGCGAGGGTGGTGAGACCCAGTACTTC. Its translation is CASSLSGEGGETQYF.